These T cell receptor beta chains were read from a single sample in a study of OX40 agonist ivuxolimab in advanced cancers. Method: immunoSEQ multiplex PCR; TCRdb's copy keeps in-frame clones and lacks some. Counted here are under 20,000 clones, 50% to 75% occurring once; the ten biggest clones make up around 8.4%. The source material was CD4+ or CD8+ T cells sorted from blood, sampled in a trial of the OX40 agonist ivuxolimab. These receptors all stem from an adult with an advanced solid tumor such as melanoma, head and neck, liver or kidney cancer. Each CDR3 is given with its conserved first and last residue. The D gene is left open where the match is weak. Rows may omit the clone size; those that give it use once, few, many or a size class.

len,j_gene,d_gene,v_gene,abundance,CDR3aa,CDR3nt
15,TRBJ2-7,TRBD2,TRBV5-6,-,CASSSAGTNPYEQYF,TGTGCCAGCAGCTCCGCCGGGACTAACCCATACGAGCAGTACTTC
17,TRBJ2-1,-,TRBV7-9,-,CASSLGWGPDSYNEQFF,TGTGCCAGCAGCTTAGGTTGGGGCCCGGACTCCTACAATGAGCAGTTCTTC
14,TRBJ2-1,-,TRBV19,-,CASGYRSSYNEQFF,TGTGCCAGTGGGTACAGGAGCTCCTACAATGAGCAGTTCTTC
14,TRBJ2-5,-,TRBV7-3,-,CASSSEWGGKTQYF,TGTGCCAGCAGCTCTGAGTGGGGTGGTAAGACCCAGTACTTC
15,TRBJ1-3,-,TRBV7-9,once,CASSPRDFSGNTIYF,TGTGCCAGCAGCCCCCGGGACTTCTCTGGAAACACCATATATTTT
14,TRBJ1-5,-,TRBV19,medium-sized,CASSTGQGTGPQHF,TGTGCCAGTAGTACGGGGCAGGGGACTGGGCCCCAGCATTTT
14,TRBJ2-7,-,TRBV7-9,-,CASSLDWTTHEQYF,TGTGCCAGCAGCTTAGATTGGACAACACACGAGCAGTACTTC
16,TRBJ2-7,TRBD2,TRBV7-8,-,CASSLAPGLASYEQYF,TGTGCCAGCAGCTTAGCTCCGGGACTAGCTTCCTACGAGCAGTACTTC
15,TRBJ1-3,TRBD1,TRBV13,-,CASSATGDSGNTIYF,TGTGCCAGCAGCGCCACAGGGGACTCTGGAAACACCATATATTTT
13,TRBJ2-7,-,TRBV10-2,-,CASTWTVSYEQYF,TGCGCCAGCACCTGGACTGTCTCCTACGAGCAGTACTTC
16,TRBJ2-5,TRBD2,TRBV6-6,-,CASSSILAGSQETQYF,TGTGCCAGCAGTTCAATTCTAGCGGGGTCTCAAGAGACCCAGTACTTC
15,TRBJ2-1,TRBD1,TRBV11-2,few,CASAPRDRYNNEQFF,TGTGCCAGCGCCCCCCGGGACAGGTATAACAATGAGCAGTTCTTC
15,TRBJ2-7,-,TRBV2,-,CASTNTKGGSYEQYF,TGTGCCAGCACCAATACCAAGGGGGGCTCCTACGAGCAGTACTTC